This record covers a single T cell receptor beta chain. For the second PCR, which ran for about 7 to 12 cycles, a sample-barcoded 5' primer and a J-beta primer mix were used. Carrying 12 random nucleotides, a template-switch adaptor labeled each individual cDNA molecule. A minimum of 2.5 million CDR3-containing paired-end reads was obtained for each sample. Each CDR3 protein gets one entry after TCRdb re-called the 5' RACE reads with MiXCR. The sample includes roughly 1.5 million distinct CDR3 sequences, under 55% of them seen just once. V trimming: 1 base; J trimming: 4 bases; junction bases outside the gene matches: 10. Germline V gene sequence: CDR1 MDHEN, CDR2 SYDVKM. The CDR3 contains 16 residues. The record originates from a study of blood T cells in healthy people across ages.

Material for sequencing was blood. This TCR derives from a woman aged 18-30 years in good health. The chain combines TRBV28 with TRBJ2-7; 7 nucleotides line up with TRBD1. CDR3 residues: CASSLFLGTESYEQYF. The CDR3, as DNA: TGTGCCAGCAGTTTATTCTTGGGGACAGAATCGTACGAGCAGTACTTC.